A selection of T cell receptor beta chains follows, all from one sample in a study of blood T cell repertoires in COVID-19. Profiled with immunoSEQ multiplex PCR; TCRdb holds only in-frame clones, not every one. The table lists about 270,000 clones, 70% to 90% of them singletons. What was sequenced was PBMCs or T cells enriched from blood (not recorded which). The source of these receptors is a woman aged 40 to 50 with acute COVID-19. Each CDR3 is given with its conserved first and last residue. The D gene is left open where the match is weak. Size values are once, few and many counts, or a class for expanded clones, and some rows have none.

.	TRBV2	TRBJ2-7	.	TGTGCCAGCAGTTCATCCTACGAGCAGTACTTC	CASSSSYEQYF
.	TRBV12-3/TRBV12-4	TRBJ1-2	TRBD1	TGTGCCAGCAGCCCAGGACAGGGCCATGGCTACACCTTC	CASSPGQGHGYTF
.	TRBV7-8	TRBJ2-3	TRBD2	TGTGCCAGCACCACGGAGACTAGCGGGAGTACAGATACGCAGTATTTT	CASTTETSGSTDTQYF
.	TRBV30	TRBJ2-2	TRBD2	TGTGCCTGGAGGCGGGGGGCGACCGGGGAGCTGTTTTTT	CAWRRGATGELFF
.	TRBV30	TRBJ2-1	TRBD2	TGTGCCTGGAAGGGCCTAGCGGGAGTGGAAGAGCAGTTCTTC	CAWKGLAGVEEQFF
.	TRBV11-3	TRBJ2-3	.	TGTGCCAGCAGCGCATCAGGGGGCACAGATACGCAGTATTTT	CASSASGGTDTQYF
.	TRBV7-2	TRBJ1-2	.	TGTGCCAGCGTTGAGTCTCGGACATATGGCTACACCTTC	CASVESRTYGYTF
.	TRBV5-4	TRBJ1-1	TRBD1	TGTGCCAGCAGCTTGCAGGGGGTGAACACTGAAGCTTTCTTT	CASSLQGVNTEAFF
.	TRBV7-9	TRBJ1-1	.	TGTGCCAGCAGCTTAGCGCAGGACAGCATGAACACTGAAGCTTTCTTT	CASSLAQDSMNTEAFF
.	TRBV25-1	TRBJ2-1	TRBD1	TGTGCCAGCAGCCTGACAGGGAGCTCCTACAATGAGCAGTTCTTC	CASSLTGSSYNEQFF
.	TRBV27	TRBJ2-1	TRBD2	TGTGCCAGCAGGGGGCTGGGACTAGCGGGGCCAATCAATGAGCAGTTCTTC	CASRGLGLAGPINEQFF
.	TRBV11-3	TRBJ1-2	TRBD1	TGTGCCAGCAGCCCAGGGGGCAGGGACCCCTATGGCTACACCTTC	CASSPGGRDPYGYTF
.	TRBV29-1	TRBJ1-3	.	TGCAGCGTTTCGCGGGGCTCTGGAAACACCATATATTTT	CSVSRGSGNTIYF
.	TRBV11-3	TRBJ2-1	TRBD1	TGTGCCAGCAGCCCCCGATCGACAGGGTCGGGCAATGAGCAGTTCTTC	CASSPRSTGSGNEQFF
once	TRBV5-4	TRBJ1-2	.	TGTGCCAGCAGCTTGTCGTTAACGGCTAACTATGGCTACACCTTC	CASSLSLTANYGYTF
many	TRBV9	TRBJ2-1	TRBD2	TGTGCCAGCAGCGTATGGGACTACCATGAGCAGTTCTTC	CASSVWDYHEQFF
.	TRBV29-1	TRBJ1-3	.	TGCAGCGTCCTGGGGCAGGGCGCCGGAAACACCATATATTTT	CSVLGQGAGNTIYF
.	TRBV12-1	TRBJ1-5	.	TGTGCCAGCAGCCCTTTGCGCCGAGACTCTCCTAAAGGACAGCCCCAGCATTTT	CASSPLRRDSPKGQPQHF
.	TRBV6-5	TRBJ1-1	TRBD1	TGTGCCAGCAGCTACAAGGGGGCCACTGAAGCTTTCTTT	CASSYKGATEAFF
.	TRBV11-3	TRBJ2-1	TRBD2	TGTGCCAGCAGACGTACTAGCGGTACGAATGAGCAGTTCTTC	CASRRTSGTNEQFF
few	TRBV30	TRBJ2-1	TRBD2	TGTGCCTGGACTAATCGGGGGGAGGGCCGTAATGAGCAGTTCTTC	CAWTNRGEGRNEQFF
.	TRBV12-3/TRBV12-4	TRBJ1-2	.	TGTGCCAGCAGTATCGTAGCTAACTATGGCTACACCTTC	CASSIVANYGYTF